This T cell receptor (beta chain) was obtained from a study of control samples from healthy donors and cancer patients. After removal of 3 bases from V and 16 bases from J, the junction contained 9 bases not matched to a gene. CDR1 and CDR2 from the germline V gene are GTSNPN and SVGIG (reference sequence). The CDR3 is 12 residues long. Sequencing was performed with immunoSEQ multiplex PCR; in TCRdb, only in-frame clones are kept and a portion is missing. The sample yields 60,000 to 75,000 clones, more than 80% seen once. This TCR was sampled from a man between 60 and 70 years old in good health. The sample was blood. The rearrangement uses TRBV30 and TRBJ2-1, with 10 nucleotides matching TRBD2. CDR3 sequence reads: CAWRPPLAGVFF. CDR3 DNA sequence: TGTGCCTGGAGGCCCCCGCTAGCGGGAGTATTCTTC.